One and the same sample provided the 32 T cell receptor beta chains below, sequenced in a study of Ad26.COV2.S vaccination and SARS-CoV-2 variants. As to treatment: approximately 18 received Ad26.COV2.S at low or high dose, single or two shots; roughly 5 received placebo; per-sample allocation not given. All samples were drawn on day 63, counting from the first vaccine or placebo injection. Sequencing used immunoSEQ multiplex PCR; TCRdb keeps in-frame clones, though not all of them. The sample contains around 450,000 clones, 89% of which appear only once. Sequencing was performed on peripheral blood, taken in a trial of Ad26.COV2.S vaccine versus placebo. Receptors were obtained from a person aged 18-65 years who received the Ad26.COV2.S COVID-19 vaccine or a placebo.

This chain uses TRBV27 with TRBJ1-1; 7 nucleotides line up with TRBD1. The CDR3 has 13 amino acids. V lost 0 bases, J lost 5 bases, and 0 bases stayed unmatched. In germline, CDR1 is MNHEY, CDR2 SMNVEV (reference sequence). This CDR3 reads CASSLSGQTEAFF. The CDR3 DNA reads TGTGCCAGCAGTTTATCGGGACAGACTGAAGCTTTCTTT.

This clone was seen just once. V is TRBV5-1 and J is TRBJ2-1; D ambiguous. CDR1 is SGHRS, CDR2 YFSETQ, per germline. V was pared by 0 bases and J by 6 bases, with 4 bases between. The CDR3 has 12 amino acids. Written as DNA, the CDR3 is TGCGCCAGCAGCTTGGGTTTCAATGAGCAGTTCTTC. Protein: CASSLGFNEQFF.

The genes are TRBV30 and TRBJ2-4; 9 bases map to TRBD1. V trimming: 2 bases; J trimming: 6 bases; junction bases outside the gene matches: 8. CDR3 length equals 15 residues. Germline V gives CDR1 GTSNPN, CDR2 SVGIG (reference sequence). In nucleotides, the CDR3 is TGTGCCTGGAGTTCACTACAGGGGGCGGGAAACATTCAGTACTTC. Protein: CAWSSLQGAGNIQYF.

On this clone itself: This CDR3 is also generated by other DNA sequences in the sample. The CDR3 loop is CASSFSGRTDTQYF. CDR3 nucleotide sequence: TGCGCCAGCAGCTTCTCAGGACGAACAGATACGCAGTATTTT. The gene calls are TRBV5-1 and TRBJ2-3, with D hard to call. CDR1 is SGHRS, CDR2 YFSETQ, per germline. With 2 bases removed from V and 3 bases from J, the gap between germline ends came to 10 bases. This CDR3 is 14 amino acids long.

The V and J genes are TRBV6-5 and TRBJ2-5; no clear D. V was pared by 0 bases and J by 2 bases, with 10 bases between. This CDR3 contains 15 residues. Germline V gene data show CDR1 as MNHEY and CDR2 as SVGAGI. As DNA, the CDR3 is TGTGCCAGCAGTTACTCGTTGTCCAGGCAAGAGACCCAGTACTTC. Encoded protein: CASSYSLSRQETQYF.

CDR3 coding DNA: TGTGCCAGCAGTGAGACCCCAGTCGGGACCCAGTACTTC. It yields the protein CASSETPVGTQYF. The chain recombines TRBV28 with TRBJ2-5; no definite D call. The CDR3 sequence is 13 residues long. Germline assignment: CDR1 MDHEN and CDR2 SYDVKM. V lost 5 bases and J lost 7, with 14 bases in between.

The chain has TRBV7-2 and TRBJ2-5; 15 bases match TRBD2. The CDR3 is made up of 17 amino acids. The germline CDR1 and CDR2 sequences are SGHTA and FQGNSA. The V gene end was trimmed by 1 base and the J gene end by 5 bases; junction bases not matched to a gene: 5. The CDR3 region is CASSLGRTSGGAETQYF. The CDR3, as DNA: TGTGCCAGCAGCTTAGGACGGACTAGCGGGGGGGCCGAGACCCAGTACTTC.

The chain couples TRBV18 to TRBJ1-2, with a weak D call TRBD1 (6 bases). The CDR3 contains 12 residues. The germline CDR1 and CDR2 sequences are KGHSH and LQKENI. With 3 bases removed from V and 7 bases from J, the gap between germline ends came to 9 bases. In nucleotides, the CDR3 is TGTGCCAGCTCACCCGGACAGTCTGGCTACACCTTC. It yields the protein CASSPGQSGYTF. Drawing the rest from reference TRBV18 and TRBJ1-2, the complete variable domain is NAGVMQNPRHLVRRRGQEARLRCSPMKGHSHVYWYRQLPEEGLKFMVYLQKENIIDESGMPKERFSAEFPKEGPSILRIQQVVRGDSAAYFCASSPGQSGYTFGSGTRLTVV.

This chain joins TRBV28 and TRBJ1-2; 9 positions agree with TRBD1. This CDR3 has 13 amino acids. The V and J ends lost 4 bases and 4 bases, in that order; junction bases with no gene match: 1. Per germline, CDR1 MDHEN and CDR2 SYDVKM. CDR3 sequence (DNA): TGTGCCAGCAGTTCGGGACAGGGCTATGGCTACACCTTC. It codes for CASSSGQGYGYTF.

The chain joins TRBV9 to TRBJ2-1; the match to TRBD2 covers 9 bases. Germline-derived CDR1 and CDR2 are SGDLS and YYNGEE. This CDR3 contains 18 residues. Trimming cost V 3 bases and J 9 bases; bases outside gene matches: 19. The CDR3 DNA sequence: TGTGCCAGCAGCGCACTGCCGCGGGGAAGCGGGGGGTGGGGTGAGCAGTTCTTC. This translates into CASSALPRGSGGWGEQFF. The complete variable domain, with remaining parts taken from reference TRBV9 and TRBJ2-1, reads DSGVTQTPKHLITATGQRVTLRCSPRSGDLSVYWYQQSLDQGLQFLIQYYNGEERAKGNILERFSAQQFPDLHSELNLSSLELGDSALYFCASSALPRGSGGWGEQFFGPGTRLTVL.

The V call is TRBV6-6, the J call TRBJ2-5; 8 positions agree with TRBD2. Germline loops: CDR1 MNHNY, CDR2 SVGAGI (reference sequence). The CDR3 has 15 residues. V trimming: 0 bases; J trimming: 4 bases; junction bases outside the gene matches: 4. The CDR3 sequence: CASSYSRGAVETQYF. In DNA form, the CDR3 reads TGTGCCAGCAGTTACTCGCGGGGGGCGGTAGAGACCCAGTACTTC.

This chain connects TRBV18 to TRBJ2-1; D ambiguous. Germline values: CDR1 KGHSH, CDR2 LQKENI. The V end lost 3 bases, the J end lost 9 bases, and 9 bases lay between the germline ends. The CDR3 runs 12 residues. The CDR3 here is CASSPLLSEQFF. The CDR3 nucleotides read TGTGCCAGCTCACCTCTCCTTAGTGAGCAGTTCTTC.

The CDR3 bases are TGTGCCAGCAGCCAGGGAGGATTCGGGAATCAGCCCCAGCATTTT. This gives the protein CASSQGGFGNQPQHF. This chain uses TRBV3-1 (or the pseudogene TRBV3-2) with TRBJ1-5, with D unclear. This CDR3 spans 15 amino acids. Trimming took off 3 bases at V and 4 bases at J, with 13 bases between the two ends. The germline CDR1 and CDR2 sequences are LGHDT and YNNKEL (reference sequence).

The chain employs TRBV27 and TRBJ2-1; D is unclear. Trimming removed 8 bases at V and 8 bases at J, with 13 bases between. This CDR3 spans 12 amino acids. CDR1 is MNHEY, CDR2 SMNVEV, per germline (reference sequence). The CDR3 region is CASVSMWDEQFF. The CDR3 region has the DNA TGTGCCAGCGTCTCCATGTGGGATGAGCAGTTCTTC.

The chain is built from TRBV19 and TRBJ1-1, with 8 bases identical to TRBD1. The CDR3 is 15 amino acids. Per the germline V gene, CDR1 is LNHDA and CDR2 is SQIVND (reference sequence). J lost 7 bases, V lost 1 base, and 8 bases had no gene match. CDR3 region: CASSIGAGGDGEAFF. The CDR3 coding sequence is TGTGCCAGTAGTATAGGAGCAGGGGGCGACGGTGAAGCTTTCTTT.

The CDR3 bases are TGTGCCAGCACCGAACAGGGCTCTGGGGCCAACGTCCTGACTTTC. Residues: CASTEQGSGANVLTF. V gene TRBV28 combines with J gene TRBJ2-6; D perhaps matches TRBD1 (6 bases). The germline gives CDR1 MDHEN, CDR2 SYDVKM. This CDR3 comprises 15 residues. The V and J ends lost 7 bases and 0 bases respectively, with 10 bases between them. Combining the CDR3 with reference TRBV28 and TRBJ2-6 gives the whole variable domain DVKVTQSSRYLVKRTGEKVFLECVQDMDHENMFWYRQDPGLGLRLIYFSYDVKMKEKGDIPEGYSVSREKKERFSLILESASTNQTSMYLCASTEQGSGANVLTFGAGSRLTVL.

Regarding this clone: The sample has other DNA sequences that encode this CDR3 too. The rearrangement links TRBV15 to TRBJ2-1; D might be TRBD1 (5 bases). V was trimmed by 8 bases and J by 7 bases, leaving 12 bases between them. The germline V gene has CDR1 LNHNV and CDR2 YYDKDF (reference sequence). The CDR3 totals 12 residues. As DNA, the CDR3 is TGTGCCACCTCTCGGCAGGGAAATGAGCAGTTCTTC. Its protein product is CATSRQGNEQFF. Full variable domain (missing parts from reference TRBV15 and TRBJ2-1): DAMVIQNPRYQVTQFGKPVTLSCSQTLNHNVMYWYQQKSSQAPKLLFHYYDKDFNNEADTPDNFQSRRPNTSFCFLDIRSPGLGDTAMYLCATSRQGNEQFFGPGTRLTVL.

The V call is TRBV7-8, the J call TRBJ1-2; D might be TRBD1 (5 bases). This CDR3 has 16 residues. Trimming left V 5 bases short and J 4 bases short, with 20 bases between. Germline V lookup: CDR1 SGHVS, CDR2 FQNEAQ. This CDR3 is CASSAGPSVGSYGYTF. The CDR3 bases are TGTGCCAGCAGCGCGGGACCCAGTGTGGGCTCCTATGGCTACACCTTC.

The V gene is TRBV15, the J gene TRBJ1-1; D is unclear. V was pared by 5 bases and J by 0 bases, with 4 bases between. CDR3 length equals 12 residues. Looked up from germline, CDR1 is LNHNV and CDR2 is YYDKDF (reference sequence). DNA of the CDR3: TGTGCCACCAGCTGGATGAACACTGAAGCTTTCTTT. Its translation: CATSWMNTEAFF.

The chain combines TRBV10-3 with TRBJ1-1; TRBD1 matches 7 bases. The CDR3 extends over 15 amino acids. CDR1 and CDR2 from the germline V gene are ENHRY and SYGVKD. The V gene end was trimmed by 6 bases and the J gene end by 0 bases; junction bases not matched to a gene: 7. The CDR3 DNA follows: TGTGCCATCAGAGCAGCACAGGGGCTGAACACTGAAGCTTTCTTT. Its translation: CAIRAAQGLNTEAFF.

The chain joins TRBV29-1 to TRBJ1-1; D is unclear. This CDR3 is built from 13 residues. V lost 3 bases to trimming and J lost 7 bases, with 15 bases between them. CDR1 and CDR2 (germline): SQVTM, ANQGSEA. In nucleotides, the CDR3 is TGCAGCGTTGATCGGGTGGTCGCAGGTGAAGCTTTCTTT. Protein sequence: CSVDRVVAGEAFF. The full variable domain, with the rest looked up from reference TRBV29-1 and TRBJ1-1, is SAVISQKPSRDICQRGTSLTIQCQVDSQVTMMFWYRQQPGQSLTLIATANQGSEATYESGFVIDKFPISRPNLTFSTLTVSNMSPEDSSIYLCSVDRVVAGEAFFGQGTRLTVV.

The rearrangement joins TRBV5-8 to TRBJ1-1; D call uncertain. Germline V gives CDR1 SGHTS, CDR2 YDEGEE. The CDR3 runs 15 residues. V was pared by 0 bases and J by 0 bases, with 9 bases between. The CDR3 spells CASSLGITLNTEAFF. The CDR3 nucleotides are TGTGCCAGCAGCTTGGGGATCACTTTGAACACTGAAGCTTTCTTT.

CDR3 region: CASSFSGAGMSNQPQHF. The CDR3 DNA follows: TGTGCCAGCAGCTTCAGCGGGGCAGGGATGAGCAATCAGCCCCAGCATTTT. The rearrangement links TRBV7-2 to TRBJ1-5, with D tentatively TRBD1 (5 bases). V lost 3 bases and J lost 1, with 16 bases in between. The germline CDR1 and CDR2 sequences are SGHTA and FQGNSA. CDR3 size: 17 residues.

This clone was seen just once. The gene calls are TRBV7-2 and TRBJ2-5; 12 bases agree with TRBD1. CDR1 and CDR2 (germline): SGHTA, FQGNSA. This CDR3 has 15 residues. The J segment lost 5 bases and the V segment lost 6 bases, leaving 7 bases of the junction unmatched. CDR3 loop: CASRPGQGASETQYF. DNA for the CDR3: TGTGCCAGCAGACCGGGACAGGGGGCTTCGGAGACCCAGTACTTC.

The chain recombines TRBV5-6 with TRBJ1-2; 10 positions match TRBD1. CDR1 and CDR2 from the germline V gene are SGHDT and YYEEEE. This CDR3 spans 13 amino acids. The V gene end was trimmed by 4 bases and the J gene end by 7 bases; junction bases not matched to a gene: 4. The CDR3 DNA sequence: TGTGCCAGCAGCCCGGGACAGGGGATTGGCTACACCTTC. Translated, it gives CASSPGQGIGYTF.

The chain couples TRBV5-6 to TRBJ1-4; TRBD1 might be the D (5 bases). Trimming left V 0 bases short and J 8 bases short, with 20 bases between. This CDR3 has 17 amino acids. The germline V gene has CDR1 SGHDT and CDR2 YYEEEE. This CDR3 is CASSLEVDLQASEKLFF. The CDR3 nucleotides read TGTGCCAGCAGCTTGGAGGTCGATCTACAGGCAAGCGAAAAACTGTTTTTT.

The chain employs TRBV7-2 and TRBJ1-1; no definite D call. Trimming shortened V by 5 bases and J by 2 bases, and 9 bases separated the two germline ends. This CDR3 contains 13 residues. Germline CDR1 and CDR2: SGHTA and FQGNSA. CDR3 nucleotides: TGTGCCAGCAGCGCGGACCGTAACACTGAAGCTTTCTTT. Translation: CASSADRNTEAFF.

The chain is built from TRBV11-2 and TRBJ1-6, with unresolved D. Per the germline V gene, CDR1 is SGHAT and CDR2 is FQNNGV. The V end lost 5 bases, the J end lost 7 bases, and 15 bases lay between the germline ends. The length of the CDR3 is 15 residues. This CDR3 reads CASSTTTPQNSPLHF. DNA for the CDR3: TGTGCCAGCAGCACTACAACCCCCCAGAATTCACCCCTCCACTTT.

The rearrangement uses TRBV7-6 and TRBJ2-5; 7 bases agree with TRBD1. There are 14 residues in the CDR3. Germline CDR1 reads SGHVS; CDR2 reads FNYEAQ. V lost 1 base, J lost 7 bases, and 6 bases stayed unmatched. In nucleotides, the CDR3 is TGTGCCAGCAGCTTAGAGGGGGCCCCGGGGACCCAGTACTTC. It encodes CASSLEGAPGTQYF.

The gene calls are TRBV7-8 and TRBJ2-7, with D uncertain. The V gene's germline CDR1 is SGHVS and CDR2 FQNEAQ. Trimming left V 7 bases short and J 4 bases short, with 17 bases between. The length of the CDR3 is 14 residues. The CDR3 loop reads CASTPPGAGYEQYF. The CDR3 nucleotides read TGTGCCAGCACCCCCCCAGGCGCCGGGTACGAGCAGTACTTC. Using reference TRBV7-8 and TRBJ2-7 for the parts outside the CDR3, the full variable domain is GAGVSQSPRYKVAKRGQDVALRCDPISGHVSLFWYQQALGQGPEFLTYFQNEAQLDKSGLPSDRFFAERPEGSVSTLKIQRTQQEDSAVYLCASTPPGAGYEQYFGPGTRLTVT.

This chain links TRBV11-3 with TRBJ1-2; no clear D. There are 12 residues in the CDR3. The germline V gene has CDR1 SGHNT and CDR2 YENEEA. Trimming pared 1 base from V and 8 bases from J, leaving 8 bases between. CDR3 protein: CASSLGVGGYTF. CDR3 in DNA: TGTGCCAGCAGCTTAGGTGTGGGAGGCTACACCTTC.

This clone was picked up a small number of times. CDR3 sequence reads: CASSFSPRGVYTLTDTQYF. The CDR3 DNA is TGTGCCAGCAGCTTTTCCCCGAGAGGAGTTTACACTCTCACAGATACGCAGTATTTT. The V and J genes are TRBV12-1 and TRBJ2-3; TRBD2 reflects the table's D call only, with no check against the DNA. TRBV12-1 is a recognized pseudogene. CDR3 length: 19 amino acids.